This TCR beta chain derives from a study of blood T cell repertoires in COVID-19. On the study more broadly: The United States, Italy and Spain provided the acute and convalescent COVID-19 samples. PBMCs, B-cell-depleted T cells, or T cells were the source of the cDNA or gDNA that made up the material.

Sequencing used immunoSEQ multiplex PCR; TCRdb keeps in-frame clones, though not all of them. The sample yields fewer than 200,000 clones, 85% seen once. Sequencing was carried out using peripheral blood. The TCR comes from a woman aged 80 or older with COVID-19, enrolled during active disease.

This CDR3 reads CASSGGDTQYF. The CDR3 bases are TGTGCCAGCAGCGGGGGGGATACGCAGTATTTT. V is TRBV14 and J is TRBJ2-3, with D maybe TRBD2 (6 bases). The germline V and J ends were trimmed by 5 bases and 6 bases, with 6 bases remaining between them. Per the germline V gene, CDR1 is SGHDN and CDR2 is FVKESK. The CDR3 is made up of 11 amino acids. The full variable domain, completed using reference TRBV14 and TRBJ2-3, is EAGVTQFPSHSVIEKGQTVTLRCDPISGHDNLYWYRRVMGKEIKFLLHFVKESKQDESGMPNNRFLAERTGGTYSTLKVQPAELEDSGVYFCASSGGDTQYFGPGTRLTVL.